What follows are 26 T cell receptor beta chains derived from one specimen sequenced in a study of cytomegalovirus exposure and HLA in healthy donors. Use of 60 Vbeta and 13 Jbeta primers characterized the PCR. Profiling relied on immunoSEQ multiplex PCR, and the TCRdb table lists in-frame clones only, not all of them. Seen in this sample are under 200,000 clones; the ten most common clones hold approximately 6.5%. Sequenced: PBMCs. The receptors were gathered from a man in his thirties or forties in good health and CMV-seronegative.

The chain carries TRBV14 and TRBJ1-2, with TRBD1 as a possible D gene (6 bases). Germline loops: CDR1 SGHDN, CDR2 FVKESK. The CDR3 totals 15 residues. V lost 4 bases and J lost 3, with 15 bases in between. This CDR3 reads CASSRPEGQYYGYTF. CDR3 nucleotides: TGTGCCAGCAGCCGTCCCGAAGGACAGTACTATGGCTACACCTTC.

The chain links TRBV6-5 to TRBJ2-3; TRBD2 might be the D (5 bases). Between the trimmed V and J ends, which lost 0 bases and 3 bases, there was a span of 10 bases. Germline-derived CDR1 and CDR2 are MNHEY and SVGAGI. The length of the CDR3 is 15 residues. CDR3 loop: CASSYSNTRTDTQYF. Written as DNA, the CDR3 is TGTGCCAGCAGTTACTCGAATACTAGGACAGATACGCAGTATTTT.

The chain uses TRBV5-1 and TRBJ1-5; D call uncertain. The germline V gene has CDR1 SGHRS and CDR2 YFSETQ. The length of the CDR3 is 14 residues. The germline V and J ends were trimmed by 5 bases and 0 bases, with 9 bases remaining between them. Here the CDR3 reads CASSPDGSNQPQHF. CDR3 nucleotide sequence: TGCGCCAGCAGTCCAGATGGTAGCAATCAGCCCCAGCATTTT. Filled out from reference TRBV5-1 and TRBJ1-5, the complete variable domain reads KAGVTQTPRYLIKTRGQQVTLSCSPISGHRSVSWYQQTPGQGLQFLFEYFSETQRNKGNFPGRFSGRQFSNSRSEMNVSTLELGDSALYLCASSPDGSNQPQHFGDGTRLSIL.

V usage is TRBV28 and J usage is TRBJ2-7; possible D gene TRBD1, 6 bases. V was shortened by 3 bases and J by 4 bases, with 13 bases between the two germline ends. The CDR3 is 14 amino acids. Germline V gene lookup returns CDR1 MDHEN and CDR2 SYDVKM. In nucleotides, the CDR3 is TGTGCCAGCAGTTTTTCCAGGGGCAGTTACGAGCAGTACTTC. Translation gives CASSFSRGSYEQYF. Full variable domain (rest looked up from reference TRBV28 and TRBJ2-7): DVKVTQSSRYLVKRTGEKVFLECVQDMDHENMFWYRQDPGLGLRLIYFSYDVKMKEKGDIPEGYSVSREKKERFSLILESASTNQTSMYLCASSFSRGSYEQYFGPGTRLTVT.

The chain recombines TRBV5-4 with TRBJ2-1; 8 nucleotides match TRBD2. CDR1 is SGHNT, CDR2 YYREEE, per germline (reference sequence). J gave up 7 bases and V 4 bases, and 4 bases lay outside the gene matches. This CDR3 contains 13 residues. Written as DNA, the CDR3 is TGTGCCAGCAGCGTCCCGGGGGGGAATGAGCAGTTCTTC. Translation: CASSVPGGNEQFF.

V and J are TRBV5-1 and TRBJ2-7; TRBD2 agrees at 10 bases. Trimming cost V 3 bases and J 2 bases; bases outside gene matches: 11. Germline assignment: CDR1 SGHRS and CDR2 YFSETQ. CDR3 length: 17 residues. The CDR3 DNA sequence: TGCGCCAGCAGCTCACCCCCCTCTAGCGGGAGCCCCTACGAGCAGTACTTC. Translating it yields CASSSPPSSGSPYEQYF.

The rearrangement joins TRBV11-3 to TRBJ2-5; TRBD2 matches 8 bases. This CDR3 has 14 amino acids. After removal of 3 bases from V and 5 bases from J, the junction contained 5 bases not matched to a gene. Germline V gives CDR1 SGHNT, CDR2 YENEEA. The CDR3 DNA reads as TGTGCCAGCAGCTTCGGGGGGGATCGGGAGACCCAGTACTTC. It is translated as CASSFGGDRETQYF.

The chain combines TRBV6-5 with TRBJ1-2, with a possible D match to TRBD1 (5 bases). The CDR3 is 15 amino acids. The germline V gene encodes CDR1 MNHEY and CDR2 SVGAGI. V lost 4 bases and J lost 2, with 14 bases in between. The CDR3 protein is CASSSPSGGNYGYTF. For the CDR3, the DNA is TGTGCCAGCAGTTCCCCCTCCGGGGGAAACTATGGCTACACCTTC.

The CDR3 DNA sequence: TGTGCCAGCAGCCCCACGGACACATCACGTTATGGCTACACCTTC. Its translation: CASSPTDTSRYGYTF. V gene TRBV5-6 combines with J gene TRBJ1-2; D may be TRBD1 (5 bases). Trimming left V 4 bases short and J 5 bases short, with 18 bases between. The germline gives CDR1 SGHDT, CDR2 YYEEEE. This CDR3 is 15 amino acids long.

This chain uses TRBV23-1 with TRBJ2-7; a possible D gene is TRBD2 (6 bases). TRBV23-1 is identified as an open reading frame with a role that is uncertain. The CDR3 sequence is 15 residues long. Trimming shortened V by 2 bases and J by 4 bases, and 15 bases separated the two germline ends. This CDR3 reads CASSQRRGEGYEQYF. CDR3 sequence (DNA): TGCGCCAGCAGTCAAAGGAGGGGCGAGGGGTACGAGCAGTACTTC.

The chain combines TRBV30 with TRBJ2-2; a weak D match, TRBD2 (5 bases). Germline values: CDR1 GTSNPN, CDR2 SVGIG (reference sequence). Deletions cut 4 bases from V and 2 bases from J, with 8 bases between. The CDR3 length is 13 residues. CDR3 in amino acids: CAWTSGNTGELFF. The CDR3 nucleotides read TGTGCCTGGACCAGCGGAAACACCGGGGAGCTGTTTTTT.

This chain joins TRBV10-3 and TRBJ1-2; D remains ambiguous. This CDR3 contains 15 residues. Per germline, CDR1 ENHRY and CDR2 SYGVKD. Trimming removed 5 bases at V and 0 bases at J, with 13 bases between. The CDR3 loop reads CAISPSAIPNYGYTF. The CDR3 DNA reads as TGTGCCATCAGTCCCAGTGCCATTCCTAACTATGGCTACACCTTC.

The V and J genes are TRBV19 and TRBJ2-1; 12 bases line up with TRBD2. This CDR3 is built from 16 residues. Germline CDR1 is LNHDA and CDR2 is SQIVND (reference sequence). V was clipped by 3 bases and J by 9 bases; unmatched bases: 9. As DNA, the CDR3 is TGTGCCAGTAGTATTAGGGCTAGCGGGAGGGGGGGTGAGCAGTTCTTC. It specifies CASSIRASGRGGEQFF.

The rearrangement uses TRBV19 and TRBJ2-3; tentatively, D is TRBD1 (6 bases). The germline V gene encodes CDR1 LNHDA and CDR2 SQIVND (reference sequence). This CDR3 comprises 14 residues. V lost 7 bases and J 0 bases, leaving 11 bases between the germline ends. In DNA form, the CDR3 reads TGTGCCAGTAAGGGGACACCCAGCACAGATACGCAGTATTTT. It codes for CASKGTPSTDTQYF.

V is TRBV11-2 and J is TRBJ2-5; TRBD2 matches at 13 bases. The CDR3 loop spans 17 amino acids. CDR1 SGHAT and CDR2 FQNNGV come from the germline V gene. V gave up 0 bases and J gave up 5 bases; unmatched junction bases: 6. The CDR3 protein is CASSLEAGLAGSETQYF. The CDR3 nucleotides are TGTGCCAGCAGCTTAGAGGCGGGACTAGCGGGATCGGAGACCCAGTACTTC.

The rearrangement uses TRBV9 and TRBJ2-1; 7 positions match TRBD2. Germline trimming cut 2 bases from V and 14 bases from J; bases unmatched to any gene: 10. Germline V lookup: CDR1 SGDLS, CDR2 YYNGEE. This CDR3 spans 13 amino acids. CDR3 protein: CASSVEWAGEEFF. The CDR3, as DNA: TGTGCCAGCAGCGTGGAGTGGGCGGGAGAAGAGTTCTTC.

Here the CDR3 reads CASSLGTSGAYEQYF. CDR3 DNA: TGTGCCAGCAGCTTAGGGACTAGCGGCGCCTACGAGCAGTACTTC. This chain links TRBV5-5 with TRBJ2-7; 11 positions agree with TRBD2. The CDR3 is 15 residues long. Germline assignment: CDR1 SGHKS and CDR2 YYEKEE (reference sequence). The ends lost 2 bases at V and 2 bases at J; junction bases unmatched: 3. Full variable domain (missing parts from reference TRBV5-5 and TRBJ2-7): DAGVTQSPTHLIKTRGQQVTLRCSPISGHKSVSWYQQVLGQGPQFIFQYYEKEERGRGNFPDRFSARQFPNYSSELNVNALLLGDSALYLCASSLGTSGAYEQYFGPGTRLTVT.

This chain's CDR3 is CAWSLRGLANEKLFF. The CDR3, as DNA: TGTGCCTGGAGTCTAAGGGGCCTTGCTAATGAAAAACTGTTTTTT. This chain links TRBV30 with TRBJ1-4, with D possibly TRBD1 on 5 matching bases. The CDR3 loop spans 15 amino acids. Trimming cost V 2 bases and J 3 bases, with 13 bases left between them. Germline V gene sequence: CDR1 GTSNPN, CDR2 SVGIG (reference sequence).

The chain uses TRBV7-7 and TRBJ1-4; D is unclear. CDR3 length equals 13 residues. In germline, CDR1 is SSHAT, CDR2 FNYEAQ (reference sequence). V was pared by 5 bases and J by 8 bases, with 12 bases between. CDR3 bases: TGTGCCAGCAGCCCACTGCGGATGGAAAAACTGTTTTTT. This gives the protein CASSPLRMEKLFF.

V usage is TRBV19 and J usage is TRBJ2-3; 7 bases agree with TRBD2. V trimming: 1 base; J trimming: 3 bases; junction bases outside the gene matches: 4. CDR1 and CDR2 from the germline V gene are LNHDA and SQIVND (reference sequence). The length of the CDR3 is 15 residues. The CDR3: CASSIGGGRTDTQYF. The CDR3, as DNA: TGTGCCAGTAGTATAGGGGGGGGTAGGACAGATACGCAGTATTTT.

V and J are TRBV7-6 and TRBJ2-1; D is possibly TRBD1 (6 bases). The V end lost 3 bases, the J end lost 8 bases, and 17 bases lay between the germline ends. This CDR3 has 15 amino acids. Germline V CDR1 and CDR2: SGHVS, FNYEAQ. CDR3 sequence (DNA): TGTGCCAGCAGCTTTAGCCAGGGGCAATTACATGAGCAGTTCTTC. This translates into CASSFSQGQLHEQFF.

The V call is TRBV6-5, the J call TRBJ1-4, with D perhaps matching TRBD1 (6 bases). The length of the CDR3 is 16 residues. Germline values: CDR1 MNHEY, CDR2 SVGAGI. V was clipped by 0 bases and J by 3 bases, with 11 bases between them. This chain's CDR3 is CASSYSGWTANEKLFF. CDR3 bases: TGTGCCAGCAGTTACTCGGGGTGGACAGCTAATGAAAAACTGTTTTTT.

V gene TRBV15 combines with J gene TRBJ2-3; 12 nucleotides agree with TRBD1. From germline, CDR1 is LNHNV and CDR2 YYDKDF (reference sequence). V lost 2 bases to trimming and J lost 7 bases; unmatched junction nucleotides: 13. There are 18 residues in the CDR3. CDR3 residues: CATSRNPPGTGGKNTQYF. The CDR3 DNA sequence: TGTGCCACCAGCAGAAATCCTCCCGGGACAGGGGGCAAAAATACGCAGTATTTT. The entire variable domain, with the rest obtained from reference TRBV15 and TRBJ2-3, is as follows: DAMVIQNPRYQVTQFGKPVTLSCSQTLNHNVMYWYQQKSSQAPKLLFHYYDKDFNNEADTPDNFQSRRPNTSFCFLDIRSPGLGDTAMYLCATSRNPPGTGGKNTQYFGPGTRLTVL.

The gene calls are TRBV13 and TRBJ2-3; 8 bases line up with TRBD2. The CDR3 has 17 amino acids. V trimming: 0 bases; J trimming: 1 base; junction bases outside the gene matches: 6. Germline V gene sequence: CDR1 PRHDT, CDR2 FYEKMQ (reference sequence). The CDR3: CASSLGRAGGGTDTQYF. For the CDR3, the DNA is TGTGCCAGCAGCTTAGGCCGGGCGGGGGGCGGCACAGATACGCAGTATTTT.

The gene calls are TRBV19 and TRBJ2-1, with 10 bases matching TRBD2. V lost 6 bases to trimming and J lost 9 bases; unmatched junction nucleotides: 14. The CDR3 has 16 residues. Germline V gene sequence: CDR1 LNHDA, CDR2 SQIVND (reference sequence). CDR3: CASSNRALAGEVEQFF. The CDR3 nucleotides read TGTGCCAGTAGCAATAGGGCCCTAGCGGGAGAGGTTGAGCAGTTCTTC.

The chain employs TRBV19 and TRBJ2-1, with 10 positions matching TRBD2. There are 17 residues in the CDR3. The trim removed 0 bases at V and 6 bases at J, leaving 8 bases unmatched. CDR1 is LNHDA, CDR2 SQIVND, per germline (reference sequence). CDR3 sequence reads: CASSIDLWPSGSNEQFF. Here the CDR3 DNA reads TGTGCCAGTAGTATAGATCTATGGCCTAGCGGGAGCAATGAGCAGTTCTTC.